Listed below are T cell receptor beta chains from one sample, sequenced in a study of CD8+CD57+ T cells in acquired aplastic anemia. TCRdb recomputed calls from the reads with MiXCR, one row per CDR3 protein. The table has roughly 200,000 distinct CDR3 sequences, roughly 60% seen once; the top ten hold about 39%. Source material: sorted CD4+, CD8+, or CD8+CD57+ T cells (not recorded which) from PBMCs. All receptors come from a human donor with aplastic anemia. The CDR3 runs from the conserved cysteine through the conserved F or W. The D gene is left open where the match is weak. Clone size is not always given. Where it is, it says once, few, many or a class for expanded clones.

clone_size,d_call,v_call,cdr3_length,j_call,cdr3_aa,cdr3_nt
NA,NA,TRBV5-1,15,TRBJ2-7,CASSLGGTTAYEQYF,TGCGCCAGCAGCTTAGGGGGGACGACGGCCTACGAGCAGTACTTC
NA,NA,TRBV7-2,16,TRBJ2-7,CASSPRLAGASYEQYF,TGTGCCAGCAGCCCCCGACTGGCGGGGGCCTCCTACGAGCAGTACTTC
NA,NA,TRBV10-3,16,TRBJ1-1,CAISAPPAGSATEAFF,TGTGCCATCAGTGCTCCCCCGGCTGGGTCAGCCACTGAAGCTTTCTTT
NA,TRBD1,TRBV7-9,15,TRBJ1-1,CASSPSDRGRTEAFF,TGTGCCAGCAGCCCATCCGACAGGGGGCGGACTGAAGCTTTCTTT
NA,NA,TRBV7-3,14,TRBJ2-7,CASSYWQGSGEQYF,TGTGCCAGTAGTTATTGGCAGGGGTCGGGCGAGCAGTACTTC
many,NA,TRBV19,12,TRBJ1-1,CASSITGTEAFF,TGTGCCAGTAGTATAACGGGAACTGAAGCTTTCTTT
few,NA,TRBV7-8,15,TRBJ1-1,CASRPPVGASAEAFF,TGTGCCAGCAGGCCTCCTGTGGGCGCGTCGGCTGAAGCTTTCTTT
NA,TRBD2,TRBV15,20,TRBJ2-5,CATSRDRETSGIWVQETQYF,TGTGCCACCAGCAGAGATAGGGAGACTAGCGGGATATGGGTCCAAGAGACCCAGTACTTC
NA,NA,TRBV7-9,17,TRBJ1-1,CASSQIGTLEGNTEASF,TGTGCCAGCAGCCAGATAGGGACCCTAGAGGGGAACACTGAAGCTTCCTTT
NA,TRBD1,TRBV15,16,TRBJ2-3,CATSRVSWDREDTQYF,TGTGCCACCAGCAGAGTCTCCTGGGACAGGGAAGATACGCAGTATTTT
NA,NA,TRBV9,16,TRBJ2-7,CASSYGREIFLHEQYF,TGTGCCAGCAGTTACGGCCGGGAGATTTTCCTCCACGAGCAGTACTTC
many,NA,TRBV6-1,15,TRBJ1-1,CASSQGQFLNTEAFF,TGTGCCAGCAGTCAAGGACAGTTCTTGAACACTGAAGCTTTCTTT
NA,TRBD2,TRBV7-8,19,TRBJ2-1,CASSSKSGLAGVPYNEQFF,TGTGCCAGCAGCTCAAAATCCGGACTAGCGGGGGTACCCTACAATGAGCAGTTCTTC
few,NA,TRBV2,13,TRBJ2-3,CATRQRSTDTQYF,TGTGCCACCCGACAGCGGAGCACAGATACGCAGTATTTT
NA,NA,TRBV25-1,13,TRBJ1-1,CASVELRQGEAFF,TGTGCCAGCGTTGAACTCCGGCAGGGCGAAGCTTTCTTT
NA,NA,TRBV15,13,TRBJ2-7,CATSGGTDYEQYF,TGTGCCACCAGCGGAGGAACAGATTACGAGCAGTACTTC
NA,TRBD1,TRBV5-6,14,TRBJ2-7,CASSQGQGAFEQYF,TGTGCCAGCAGCCAAGGACAGGGGGCCTTCGAGCAGTACTTC
many,TRBD2,TRBV20-1,14,TRBJ2-3,CSAGGQRELDTQYF,TGCAGTGCTGGGGGTCAGCGGGAGTTGGATACGCAGTATTTT
NA,NA,TRBV10-3,14,TRBJ1-2,CAIMGDGANYGYTF,TGCGCCATCATGGGGGATGGAGCTAACTATGGCTACACCTTC
many,NA,TRBV12-3/TRBV12-4,14,TRBJ2-4,CASSLARGENIQYF,TGTGCCAGCAGTTTAGCTAGGGGGGAGAACATTCAGTACTTC
many,NA,TRBV4-1,13,TRBJ2-1,CASSQRLGNEQFF,TGCGCCAGCAGCCAGCGCCTAGGCAATGAGCAGTTCTTC
NA,TRBD2,TRBV20-1,12,TRBJ2-7,CSANRGGPEQYF,TGCAGTGCCAACCGGGGGGGACCCGAGCAGTACTTC
NA,NA,TRBV14,14,TRBJ1-6,CSSSWGYYNSPLHF,TGTTCCAGCAGTTGGGGATACTATAATTCACCCCTCCACTTT
few,NA,TRBV10-1,16,TRBJ2-2,CASSEPPRGNTGELFF,TGCGCCAGCAGTGAGCCTCCTCGGGGTAACACCGGGGAGCTGTTTTTT
NA,NA,TRBV4-1,14,TRBJ1-1,CASSQDISGAEAFF,TGCGCCAGCAGCCAAGATATATCGGGGGCGGAAGCTTTCTTT
NA,NA,TRBV11-3,13,TRBJ1-1,CASSLVYGTEAFF,TGTGCCAGCAGCTTAGTGTACGGAACTGAAGCTTTCTTT
NA,NA,TRBV19,13,TRBJ2-7,CASSIGGRYEQYF,TGTGCCAGTAGTATTGGGGGCCGTTACGAGCAGTACTTC
NA,TRBD2,TRBV20-1,13,TRBJ2-2,CSLSGGDTGELFF,TGCAGCCTATCCGGGGGGGACACCGGGGAGCTGTTTTTT
NA,NA,TRBV4-2,14,TRBJ2-2,CASSQEVGAEELFF,TGTGCCAGCAGCCAAGAAGTCGGGGCTGAGGAGCTGTTTTTT
many,NA,TRBV12-3/TRBV12-4,12,TRBJ1-1,CASSLRPLKAFF,TGTGCCAGCAGTTTGCGACCGCTTAAAGCTTTCTTT
NA,NA,TRBV12-5,14,TRBJ2-5,CASSLGLPQETQYF,TGTGCCAGCAGTTTGGGTCTACCCCAAGAGACCCAGTACTTC
NA,TRBD1,TRBV6-1,17,TRBJ2-4,CASSFPGQGVAKNIQYF,TGTGCCAGCAGTTTTCCGGGACAGGGGGTAGCCAAAAACATTCAGTACTTC
NA,TRBD1,TRBV7-2,15,TRBJ2-3,CASRSTGVGGDTQYF,TGTGCCAGCAGGTCGACAGGGGTTGGCGGAGATACGCAGTATTTT
many,NA,TRBV19,13,TRBJ1-1,CATQTGGGTEAFF,TGTGCCACCCAAACCGGGGGAGGCACTGAAGCTTTCTTT
NA,NA,TRBV7-9,15,TRBJ2-3,CASSLGVVGADTQYF,TGTGCCAGCAGCTTGGGGGTTGTGGGGGCAGATACGCAGTATTTT
NA,NA,TRBV9,15,TRBJ1-1,CASSLSRGAILEAFF,TGTGCCAGCAGCTTATCGCGGGGGGCTATTCTTGAAGCTTTCTTT
many,NA,TRBV11-2,14,TRBJ2-3,CASSLDGTTDTQYF,TGTGCCAGCAGCTTAGATGGAACCACAGATACGCAGTATTTT
many,TRBD1,TRBV6-4,15,TRBJ2-3,CASSTGTGGADTQYF,TGTGCCAGCAGTACCGGGACAGGGGGCGCAGATACGCAGTATTTT
NA,TRBD2,TRBV5-1,17,TRBJ2-7,CASSLALAGGLTYEQYF,TGCGCCAGCAGCTTGGCACTAGCGGGAGGCCTGACCTACGAGCAGTACTTC
NA,TRBD2,TRBV20-1,14,TRBJ2-7,CSAPTSGGSYEQYF,TGCAGTGCCCCGACTAGCGGAGGGTCCTACGAGCAGTACTTC
NA,NA,TRBV6-5,15,TRBJ1-1,CASSLQGVGNTEAFF,TGTGCCAGCAGTCTACAGGGCGTAGGGAACACTGAAGCTTTCTTT
NA,NA,TRBV19,13,TRBJ2-2,CASSTLATGELFF,TGTGCCAGTAGTACCTTGGCAACCGGGGAGCTGTTTTTT
NA,NA,TRBV7-8,12,TRBJ2-7,CASSFHSYEQYF,TGTGCCAGCAGCTTCCACTCCTACGAGCAGTACTTC
many,TRBD1,TRBV4-1,14,TRBJ2-7,CASSAGTGDYEQYF,TGCGCCAGCAGCGCCGGGACAGGGGACTACGAGCAGTACTTC
NA,NA,TRBV4-2,16,TRBJ2-5,CASSQDGSVPQETQYF,TGTGCCAGCAGCCAAGATGGTAGCGTACCTCAAGAGACCCAGTACTTC
NA,TRBD1,TRBV7-8,16,TRBJ2-5,CASSDTGTGVLETQYF,TGTGCCAGCAGCGACACCGGGACAGGAGTTTTGGAGACCCAGTACTTC
NA,TRBD1,TRBV29-1,14,TRBJ2-1,CSVTQGAINNEQFF,TGCAGCGTTACACAGGGGGCTATAAACAATGAGCAGTTCTTC
NA,TRBD1,TRBV7-9,13,TRBJ1-5,CASTQGANQPQHF,TGTGCCAGTACGCAGGGGGCCAATCAGCCCCAGCATTTT
NA,TRBD1,TRBV7-2,17,TRBJ1-6,CASSLGFGTAYNSPLHF,TGTGCCAGCAGCTTAGGGTTCGGGACAGCGTATAATTCACCCCTCCACTTT